The source of this T cell receptor (beta chain) is a study of OX40 agonist ivuxolimab in advanced cancers. Notes on this clone: The antigen remains unidentified.

Germline loops: CDR1 SGHRS, CDR2 YFSETQ. Between the trimmed V and J ends, which lost 2 bases and 0 bases, there was a span of 11 bases. The CDR3 consists of 15 residues. TCRdb's table, derived via immunoSEQ multiplex PCR, lists solely in-frame clones and lacks some. The sample carries about 58,000 clones, about 86% recorded once. The study, taken as a whole, reports: The CD4+ and CD8+ T cells in the blood had expanded clonally by week 6 at 0.1 to 3.0 mg/kg.

The starting material was CD4+ or CD8+ T cells sorted from blood, obtained in a trial of the OX40 agonist ivuxolimab. The source of this sequence is an adult with an advanced solid tumor such as melanoma, head and neck, liver or kidney cancer. The chain couples TRBV5-1 to TRBJ2-5; possibly TRBD2 for D (7 bases). Here the CDR3 DNA reads TGCGCCAGCAGCTTTGGGGGGGCGTACCAAGAGACCCAGTACTTC. This encodes CASSFGGAYQETQYF.